This T cell receptor (beta chain) derives from a study of cytomegalovirus exposure and HLA in healthy donors. Notes on the study in general: In vitro assays verified that three CMV-associated chains recognized CMV antigens specifically. Later on, an analysis tied approximately 17,000 TCR beta sequences to HLA alleles at 0.05 false discovery rate.

The PCR employed 60 Vbeta primers together with 13 Jbeta primers. The assay was immunoSEQ multiplex PCR, and TCRdb's table has in-frame clones only and misses some. This sample has some 80,000 clones, with around 77% found just once. Deletions cut 3 bases from V and 8 bases from J, with 5 bases between. Germline V lookup: CDR1 KGHSH, CDR2 LQKENI. The CDR3 spans 12 residues. Remarks on this clone: Its antigen is not known.

The sequenced material came from PBMCs. This chain connects TRBV18 to TRBJ1-6; D is perhaps TRBD1 (5 bases). The receptor's source is a man aged 50-59 years in good health and CMV-seronegative. The CDR3 loop is CASSPRDSPLHF. The CDR3 DNA follows: TGTGCCAGCTCACCCAGGGATTCACCCCTCCACTTT. The full variable domain, in which reference TRBV18 and TRBJ1-6 provide the parts outside the CDR3, is NAGVMQNPRHLVRRRGQEARLRCSPMKGHSHVYWYRQLPEEGLKFMVYLQKENIIDESGMPKERFSAEFPKEGPSILRIQQVVRGDSAAYFCASSPRDSPLHFGNGTRLTVT.